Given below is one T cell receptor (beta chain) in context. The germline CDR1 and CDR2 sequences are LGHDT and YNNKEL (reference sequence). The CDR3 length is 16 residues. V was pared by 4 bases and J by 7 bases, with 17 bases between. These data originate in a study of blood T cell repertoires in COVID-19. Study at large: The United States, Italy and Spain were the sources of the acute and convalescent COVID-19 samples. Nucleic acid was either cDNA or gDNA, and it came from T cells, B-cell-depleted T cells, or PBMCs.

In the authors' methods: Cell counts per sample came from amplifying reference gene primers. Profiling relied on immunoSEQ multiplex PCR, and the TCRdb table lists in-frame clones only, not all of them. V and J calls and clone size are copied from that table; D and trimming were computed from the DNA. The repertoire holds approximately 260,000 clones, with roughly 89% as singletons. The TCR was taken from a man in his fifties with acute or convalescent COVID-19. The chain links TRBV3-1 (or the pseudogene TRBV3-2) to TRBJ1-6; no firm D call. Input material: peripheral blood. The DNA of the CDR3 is TGTGCCAGCAGCCCTCCAGCGGCAGCCTCAAATTCACCCCTCCACTTT. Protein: CASSPPAAASNSPLHF.